The 26 T cell receptor beta chains below come from one sample, sequenced in a study of monozygotic twins with inflammatory bowel disease. TCRdb re-called the 5' RACE reads and shows each CDR3 protein once, DNA omitted. This sample's table reports about 210,000 distinct CDR3 sequences. The sample comprised blood. The receptors derive from a human donor with ulcerative colitis or Crohn's disease, or a healthy co-twin of an affected twin (not recorded which).

The chain uses TRBV6-6 and TRBJ1-4; lacking DNA, the TRBD1 call made by TCRdb goes unchecked. This CDR3 spans 13 amino acids. Per the germline V gene, CDR1 is MNHNY and CDR2 is SVGAGI (reference sequence). CDR3: CASSRQGNEKLFF.

The chain carries TRBV5-1 and TRBJ1-1. Germline CDR1 reads SGHRS; CDR2 reads YFSETQ. There are 17 residues in the CDR3. The chain's CDR3 is CASSLLARVTMNTEAFF. The full variable domain, in which reference TRBV5-1 and TRBJ1-1 provide the parts outside the CDR3, is KAGVTQTPRYLIKTRGQQVTLSCSPISGHRSVSWYQQTPGQGLQFLFEYFSETQRNKGNFPGRFSGRQFSNSRSEMNVSTLELGDSALYLCASSLLARVTMNTEAFFGQGTRLTVV.

The V call is TRBV6-5, the J call TRBJ1-2. This CDR3 spans 17 amino acids. Germline CDR1 MNHEY, CDR2 SVGAGI. The CDR3 region is CASSYSIGPGSNYGYTF.

The chain uses TRBV7-2 and TRBJ2-3. Germline CDR1 SGHTA, CDR2 FQGNSA. The CDR3 is made up of 14 amino acids. The chain's CDR3 is CASSLSMSTDTQYF.

The chain carries TRBV6-2 or TRBV6-3 and TRBJ2-7. The CDR3 totals 13 residues. Germline CDR1 MNHEY, CDR2 SVGEGT. The CDR3 loop reads CAIQPDGSYEQYF.

The chain links TRBV19 to TRBJ1-6. CDR3 size: 13 residues. Germline loops: CDR1 LNHDA, CDR2 SQIVND (reference sequence). The CDR3 here is CASSIMGWIPLHF.

The rearrangement links TRBV27 to TRBJ2-5. CDR1 is MNHEY, CDR2 SMNVEV, per germline (reference sequence). The CDR3 has 13 amino acids. CDR3 residues: CASRVRFQETQYF.

This chain connects TRBV7-2 to TRBJ2-7. The CDR3 covers 17 residues. Germline assignment: CDR1 SGHTA and CDR2 FQGNSA. The CDR3 loop reads CASSLLWDLALSGEQYF.

The genes are TRBV5-1 and TRBJ1-1. This CDR3 spans 13 amino acids. In germline, CDR1 is SGHRS, CDR2 YFSETQ. CDR3 sequence: CASSLFWNTEAFF.

V and J are TRBV5-5 and TRBJ1-2; TCRdb names TRBD1, which stays unverified in the absence of DNA. CDR3 size: 14 residues. CDR1 is SGHKS and CDR2 is YYEKEE in the germline V gene (reference sequence). CDR3 region: CASEPGDTNYGYTF.

The chain links TRBV7-2 to TRBJ2-1; TCRdb reports TRBD1, a call that lacks DNA to check it against. The CDR3 covers 17 residues. The V gene's germline CDR1 is SGHTA and CDR2 FQGNSA. Here the CDR3 reads CASSLSGSPGQYNEQFF.

V is TRBV5-3 and J is TRBJ1-1; without DNA, the TCRdb call of TRBD1 cannot be checked. Being an ORF, TRBV5-3 has a function that is uncertain. The CDR3 has 21 residues. The chain's CDR3 is CARSSDRVAREPRWRNTEAFF.

The rearrangement uses TRBV19 and TRBJ1-5; as DNA is missing, the TRBD1 call by TCRdb cannot be tested. Germline CDR1 is LNHDA and CDR2 is SQIVND (reference sequence). The CDR3 runs to 16 residues. The CDR3 loop is CASSKEGTRGNQPQHF.

The chain joins TRBV6-1 to TRBJ1-4; with no DNA, the TCRdb D assignment of TRBD1 cannot be verified. Per germline, CDR1 MNHNS and CDR2 SASEGT. There are 15 residues in the CDR3. CDR3 amino acids: CATHGRGPTNEKLFF.

The chain joins TRBV10-1 to TRBJ2-2. The length of the CDR3 is 13 residues. The germline V gene encodes CDR1 WNHNN and CDR2 SYGVQD (reference sequence). This CDR3 is CASSDRNDGELFF.

The V and J genes are TRBV20-1 and TRBJ1-5. This CDR3 is 14 amino acids long. The germline CDR1 and CDR2 sequences are DFQATT and SNEGSKA (reference sequence). CDR3 protein: CSARGGIGDQPQHF.

The rearrangement links TRBV5-1 to TRBJ1-1. The V gene's germline CDR1 is SGHRS and CDR2 YFSETQ. This CDR3 contains 14 residues. The CDR3 sequence is CASSWGQGSEEAFF.

V and J are TRBV12-3 or TRBV12-4 and TRBJ1-2; there is no DNA to check the TCRdb D call of TRBD1. This CDR3 region has 15 residues. CDR3 residues: CASSPPYGIDYGYTF.

The chain uses TRBV23-1 and TRBJ2-5; TCRdb's assignment of TRBD2 cannot be checked, as there is no DNA. TRBV23-1 is known as an ORF, though its function is uncertain. The CDR3 runs 18 residues. The CDR3 reads CASSQSRVATSGGETQYF.

V and J are TRBV5-1 and TRBJ2-7; the D call of TRBD1 rests on TCRdb alone, since no DNA is present to check it. CDR3 length: 15 amino acids. The germline gives CDR1 SGHRS, CDR2 YFSETQ. The CDR3 region is CASSPAGTGYYEQYF.

The chain couples TRBV6-6 to TRBJ2-7. The length of the CDR3 is 14 residues. CDR1 is MNHNY, CDR2 SVGAGI, per germline (reference sequence). The CDR3 is CASSYNTNSYEQYF.

The rearrangement joins TRBV7-2 to TRBJ1-1; TCRdb proposes TRBD1, but this gene call is untestable without DNA. This CDR3 comprises 15 residues. Germline V gene data show CDR1 as SGHTA and CDR2 as FQGNSA. The CDR3 here is CASSLRGTTNTEAFF. Full variable domain (outside the CDR3, taken from reference TRBV7-2 and TRBJ1-1): GAGVSQSPSNKVTEKGKDVELRCDPISGHTALYWYRQSLGQGLEFLIYFQGNSAPDKSGLPSDRFSAERTGGSVSTLTIQRTQQEDSAVYLCASSLRGTTNTEAFFGQGTRLTVV.

The rearrangement links TRBV7-9 to TRBJ1-1; no DNA is available, so the TRBD1 call from TCRdb remains unchecked. The CDR3 spans 12 residues. Germline V gives CDR1 SEHNR, CDR2 FQNEAQ (reference sequence). The CDR3 spells CASSLALGAAFF.

This chain uses TRBV12-3 or TRBV12-4 with TRBJ1-1; TCRdb outputs TRBD1, but without DNA this stays unchecked. The CDR3 length is 17 residues. The CDR3 loop is CASMRWTGLGIFTEAFF.

The chain couples TRBV5-6 to TRBJ2-7; there is no DNA to check the TCRdb D call of TRBD2. CDR3 length: 11 residues. Germline V gene data show CDR1 as SGHDT and CDR2 as YYEEEE. The CDR3 region is CASSAGYGQYF.

V usage is TRBV6-1 and J usage is TRBJ1-1; with no DNA, the TCRdb D assignment of TRBD1 cannot be verified. Looked up from germline, CDR1 is MNHNS and CDR2 is SASEGT. This CDR3 has 15 residues. The CDR3 spells CASSRTGSLNTEAFF.